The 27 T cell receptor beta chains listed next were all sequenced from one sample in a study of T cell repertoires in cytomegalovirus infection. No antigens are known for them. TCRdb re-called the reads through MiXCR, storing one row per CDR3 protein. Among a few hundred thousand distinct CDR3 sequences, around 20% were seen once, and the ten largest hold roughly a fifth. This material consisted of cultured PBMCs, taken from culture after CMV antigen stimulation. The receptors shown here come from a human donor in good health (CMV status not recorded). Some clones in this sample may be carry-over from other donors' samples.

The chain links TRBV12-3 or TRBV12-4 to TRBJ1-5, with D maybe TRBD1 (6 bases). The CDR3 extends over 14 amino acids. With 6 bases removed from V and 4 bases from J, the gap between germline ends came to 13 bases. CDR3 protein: CASRTGTQNQPQHF. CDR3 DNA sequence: TGTGCCAGCAGGACCGGGACACAGAATCAGCCCCAGCATTTT.

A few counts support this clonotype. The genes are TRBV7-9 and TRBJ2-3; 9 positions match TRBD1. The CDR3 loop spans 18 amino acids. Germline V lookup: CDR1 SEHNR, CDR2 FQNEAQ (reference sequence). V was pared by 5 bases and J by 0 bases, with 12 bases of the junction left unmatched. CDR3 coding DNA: TGTGCCAGCAGCCCAGGACAGGGGTCGAGTTCAAGCACAGATACGCAGTATTTT. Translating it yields CASSPGQGSSSSTDTQYF.

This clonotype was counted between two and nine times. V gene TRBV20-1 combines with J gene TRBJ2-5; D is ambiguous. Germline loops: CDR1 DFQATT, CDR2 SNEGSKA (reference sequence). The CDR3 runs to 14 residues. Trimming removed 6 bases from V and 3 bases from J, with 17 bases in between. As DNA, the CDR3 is TGCAGTGCCGCAACGGCTCGGTACAAAGAGACCCAGTACTTC. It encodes CSAATARYKETQYF.

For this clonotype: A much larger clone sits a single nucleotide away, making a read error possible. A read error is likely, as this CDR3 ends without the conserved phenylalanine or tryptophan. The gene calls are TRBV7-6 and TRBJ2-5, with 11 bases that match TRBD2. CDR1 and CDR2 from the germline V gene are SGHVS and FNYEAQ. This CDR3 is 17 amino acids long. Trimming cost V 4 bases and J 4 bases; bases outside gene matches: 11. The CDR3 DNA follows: TGTGCCAGCAGCTCTTTAGCGGGAGGGCCCTCAGGAGAGACCCAGTACCTC. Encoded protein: CASSSLAGGPSGETQYL.

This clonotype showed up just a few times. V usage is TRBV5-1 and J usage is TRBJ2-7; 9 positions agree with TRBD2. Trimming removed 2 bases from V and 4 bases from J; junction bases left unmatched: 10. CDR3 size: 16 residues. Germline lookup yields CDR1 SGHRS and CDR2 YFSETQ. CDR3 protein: CASSFSAGGQPYEQYF. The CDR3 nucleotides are TGCGCCAGCAGCTTTTCGGCGGGAGGGCAGCCGTACGAGCAGTACTTC.

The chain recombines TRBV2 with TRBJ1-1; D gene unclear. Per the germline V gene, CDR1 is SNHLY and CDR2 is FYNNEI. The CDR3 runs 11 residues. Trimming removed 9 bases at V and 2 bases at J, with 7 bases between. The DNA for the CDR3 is TGTGCCAGTCCGGACAACACTGAAGCTTTCTTT. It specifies CASPDNTEAFF.

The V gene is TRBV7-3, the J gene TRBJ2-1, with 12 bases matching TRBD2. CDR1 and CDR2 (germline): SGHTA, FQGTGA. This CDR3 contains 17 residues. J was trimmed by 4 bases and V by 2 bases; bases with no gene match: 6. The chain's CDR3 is CASSLGASGRVYNEQFF. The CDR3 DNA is TGTGCCAGCAGCTTAGGTGCTAGCGGGAGGGTTTACAATGAGCAGTTCTTC.

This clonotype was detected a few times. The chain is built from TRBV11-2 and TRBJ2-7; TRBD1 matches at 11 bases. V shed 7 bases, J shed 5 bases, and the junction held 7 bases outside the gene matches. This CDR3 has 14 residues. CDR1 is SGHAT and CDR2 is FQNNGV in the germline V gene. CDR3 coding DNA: TGTGCCAGCACTAGGACAGGGGGCTTCCACGAGCAGTACTTC. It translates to CASTRTGGFHEQYF.

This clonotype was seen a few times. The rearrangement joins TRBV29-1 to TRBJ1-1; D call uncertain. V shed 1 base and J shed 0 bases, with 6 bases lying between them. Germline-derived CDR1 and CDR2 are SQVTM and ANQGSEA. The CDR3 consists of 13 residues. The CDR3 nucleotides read TGCAGCGTTGAAGGGTCTATGAACACTGAAGCTTTCTTT. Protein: CSVEGSMNTEAFF.

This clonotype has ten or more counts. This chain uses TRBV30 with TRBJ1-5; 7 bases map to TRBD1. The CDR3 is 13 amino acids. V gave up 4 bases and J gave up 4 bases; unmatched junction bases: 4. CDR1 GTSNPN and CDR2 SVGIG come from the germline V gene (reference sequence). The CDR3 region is CAWTSTGNQPQHF. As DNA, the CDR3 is TGTGCCTGGACCTCGACAGGGAATCAGCCCCAGCATTTT.

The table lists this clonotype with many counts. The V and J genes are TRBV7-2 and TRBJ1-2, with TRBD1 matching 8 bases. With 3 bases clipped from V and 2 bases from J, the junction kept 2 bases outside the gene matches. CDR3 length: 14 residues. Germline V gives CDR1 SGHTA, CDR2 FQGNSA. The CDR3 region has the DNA TGTGCCAGCAGCTTGGGACAGGCGAACTATGGCTACACCTTC. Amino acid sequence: CASSLGQANYGYTF. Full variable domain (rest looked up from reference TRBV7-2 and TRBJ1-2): GAGVSQSPSNKVTEKGKDVELRCDPISGHTALYWYRQSLGQGLEFLIYFQGNSAPDKSGLPSDRFSAERTGGSVSTLTIQRTQQEDSAVYLCASSLGQANYGYTFGSGTRLTVV.

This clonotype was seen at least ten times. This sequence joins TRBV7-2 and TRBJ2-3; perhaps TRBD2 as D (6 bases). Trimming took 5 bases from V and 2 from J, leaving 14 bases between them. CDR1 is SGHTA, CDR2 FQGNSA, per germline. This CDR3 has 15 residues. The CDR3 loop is CASSVRDSTTDTQYF. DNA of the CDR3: TGTGCCAGCAGCGTACGGGACTCAACCACAGATACGCAGTATTTT.

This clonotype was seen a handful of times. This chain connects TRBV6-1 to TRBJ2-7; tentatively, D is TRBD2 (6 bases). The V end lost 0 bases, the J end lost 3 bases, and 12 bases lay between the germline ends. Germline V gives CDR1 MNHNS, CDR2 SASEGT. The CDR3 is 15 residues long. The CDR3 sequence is CASSEAAGWSYEQYF. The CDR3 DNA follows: TGTGCCAGCAGTGAAGCTGCGGGGTGGAGCTACGAGCAGTACTTC.

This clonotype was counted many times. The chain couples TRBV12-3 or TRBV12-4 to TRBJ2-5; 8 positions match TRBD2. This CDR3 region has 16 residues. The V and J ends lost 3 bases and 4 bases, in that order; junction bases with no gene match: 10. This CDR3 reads CASSLRSGVGGETQYF. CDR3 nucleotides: TGTGCCAGCAGTTTGCGTAGCGGGGTGGGAGGAGAGACCCAGTACTTC.

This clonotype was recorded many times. CDR3 amino acids: CASSLYSGNTGELFF. CDR3 DNA: TGTGCCAGCAGTTTATACAGCGGGAACACCGGGGAGCTGTTTTTT. This chain connects TRBV12-3 or TRBV12-4 to TRBJ2-2, with D possibly matching TRBD2 (5 bases). The CDR3 runs 15 residues. V was clipped by 2 bases and J by 1 base, with 8 bases between them.

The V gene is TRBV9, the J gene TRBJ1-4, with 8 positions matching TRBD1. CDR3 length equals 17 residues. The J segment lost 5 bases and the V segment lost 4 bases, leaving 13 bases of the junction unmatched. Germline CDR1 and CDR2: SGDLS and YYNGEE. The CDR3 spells CASSHYIPGQENEKLFF. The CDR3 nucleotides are TGTGCCAGCAGCCACTACATACCGGGACAGGAGAATGAAAAACTGTTTTTT.

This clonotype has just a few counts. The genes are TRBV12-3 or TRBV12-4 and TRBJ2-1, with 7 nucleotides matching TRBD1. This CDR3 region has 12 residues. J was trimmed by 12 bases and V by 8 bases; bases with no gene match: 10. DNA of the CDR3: TGTGCCAGCGGGGACAGTGGGCATCGGCAGTTCTTC. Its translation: CASGDSGHRQFF.

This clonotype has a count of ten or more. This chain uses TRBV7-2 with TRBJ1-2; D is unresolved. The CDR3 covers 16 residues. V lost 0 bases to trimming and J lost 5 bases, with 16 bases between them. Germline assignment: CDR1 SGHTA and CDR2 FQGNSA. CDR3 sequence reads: CASSLAHGPFLYGYTF. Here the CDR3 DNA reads TGTGCCAGCAGCTTAGCGCATGGACCCTTCCTTTATGGCTACACCTTC.

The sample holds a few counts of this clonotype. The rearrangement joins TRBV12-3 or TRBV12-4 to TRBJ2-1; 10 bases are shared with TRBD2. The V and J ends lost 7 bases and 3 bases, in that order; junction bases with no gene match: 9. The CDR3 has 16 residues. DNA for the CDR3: TGTGCCAGCACCTCGGCTAGCGGGAGTAGCTACAATGAGCAGTTCTTC. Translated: CASTSASGSSYNEQFF.

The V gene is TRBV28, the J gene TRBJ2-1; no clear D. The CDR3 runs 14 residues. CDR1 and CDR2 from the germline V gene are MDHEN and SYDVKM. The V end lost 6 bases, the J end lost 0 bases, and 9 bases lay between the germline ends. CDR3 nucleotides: TGTGCCAGCAGCCAACTCATCTCCTACAATGAGCAGTTCTTC. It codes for CASSQLISYNEQFF.

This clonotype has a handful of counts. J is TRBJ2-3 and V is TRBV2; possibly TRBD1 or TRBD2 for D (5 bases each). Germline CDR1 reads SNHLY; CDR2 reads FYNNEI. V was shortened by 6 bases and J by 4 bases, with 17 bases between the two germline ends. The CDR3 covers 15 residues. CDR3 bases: TGTGCCAGCAGCGGGACCAACCTTGGGTCAGATACGCAGTATTTT. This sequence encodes CASSGTNLGSDTQYF.

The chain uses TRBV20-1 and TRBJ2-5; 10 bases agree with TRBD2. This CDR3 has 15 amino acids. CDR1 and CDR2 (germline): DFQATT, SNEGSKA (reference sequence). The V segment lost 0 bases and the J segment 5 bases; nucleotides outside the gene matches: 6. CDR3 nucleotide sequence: TGCAGTGCTAGAGATCTAGCGGGAGTCCGGGAGACCCAGTACTTC. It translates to CSARDLAGVRETQYF.

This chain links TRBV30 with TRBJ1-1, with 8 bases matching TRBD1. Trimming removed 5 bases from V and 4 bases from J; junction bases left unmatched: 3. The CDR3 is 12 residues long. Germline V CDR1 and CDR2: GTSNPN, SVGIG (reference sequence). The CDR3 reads CAWGRGLTEAFF. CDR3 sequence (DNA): TGTGCCTGGGGCAGGGGGCTCACTGAAGCTTTCTTT.

The CDR3 nucleotides read TGTGCCAGCAGCTCCCACAGGGGCCCTGGTGAAAAACTGTTTTTT. As protein: CASSSHRGPGEKLFF. This rearrangement joins TRBV7-8 to TRBJ1-4; 7 nucleotides match TRBD1. This CDR3 comprises 15 residues. The junction had 9 bases not matched to a gene; V was cut back by 4 bases and J by 7 bases. CDR1 and CDR2 from the germline V gene are SGHVS and FQNEAQ.

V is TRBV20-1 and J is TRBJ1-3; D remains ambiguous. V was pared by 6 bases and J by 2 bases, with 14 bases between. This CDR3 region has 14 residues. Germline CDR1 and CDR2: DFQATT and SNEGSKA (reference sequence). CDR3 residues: CSARQEKTGNTIYF. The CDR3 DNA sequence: TGCAGTGCGCGCCAAGAGAAAACTGGAAACACCATATATTTT.

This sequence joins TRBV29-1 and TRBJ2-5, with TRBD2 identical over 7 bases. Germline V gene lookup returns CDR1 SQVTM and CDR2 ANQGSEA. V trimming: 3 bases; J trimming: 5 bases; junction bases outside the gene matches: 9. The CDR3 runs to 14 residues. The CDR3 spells CSVDLAALGETQYF. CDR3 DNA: TGCAGCGTTGATCTAGCGGCCCTGGGGGAGACCCAGTACTTC.

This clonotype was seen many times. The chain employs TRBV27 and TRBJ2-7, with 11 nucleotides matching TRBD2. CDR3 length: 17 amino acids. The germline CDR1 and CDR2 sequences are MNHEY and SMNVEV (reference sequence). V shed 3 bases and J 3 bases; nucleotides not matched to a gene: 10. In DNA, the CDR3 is TGTGCCAGCAGTTTGGGGACTAGCGGAAGGACAATCTACGAGCAGTACTTC. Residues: CASSLGTSGRTIYEQYF.